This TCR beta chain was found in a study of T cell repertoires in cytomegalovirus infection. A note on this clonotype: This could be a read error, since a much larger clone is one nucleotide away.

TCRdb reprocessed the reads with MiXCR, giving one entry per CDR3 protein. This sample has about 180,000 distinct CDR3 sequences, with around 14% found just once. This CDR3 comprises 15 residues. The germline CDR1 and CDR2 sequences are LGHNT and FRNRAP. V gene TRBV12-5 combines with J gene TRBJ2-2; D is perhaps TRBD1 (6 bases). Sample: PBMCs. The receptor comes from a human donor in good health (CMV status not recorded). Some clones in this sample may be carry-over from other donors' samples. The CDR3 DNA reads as TGTGATAGTGGTCCCGGACAGCGGAGCACCGGGGAGCTGTTTTTT. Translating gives CDSGPGQRSTGELFF.